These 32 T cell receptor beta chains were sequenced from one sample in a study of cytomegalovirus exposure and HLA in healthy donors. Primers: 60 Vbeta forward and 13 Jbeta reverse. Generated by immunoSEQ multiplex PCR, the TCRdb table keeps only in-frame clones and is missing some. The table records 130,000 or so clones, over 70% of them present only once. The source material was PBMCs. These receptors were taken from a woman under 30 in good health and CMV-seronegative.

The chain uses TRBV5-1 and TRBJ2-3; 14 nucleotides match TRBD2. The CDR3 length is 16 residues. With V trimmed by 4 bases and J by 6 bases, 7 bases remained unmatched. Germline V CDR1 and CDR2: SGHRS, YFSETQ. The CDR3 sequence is CASSPGLAGGWDTQYF. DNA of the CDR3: TGCGCCAGCAGCCCTGGACTAGCGGGAGGATGGGATACGCAGTATTTT. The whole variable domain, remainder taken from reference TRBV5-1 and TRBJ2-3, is KAGVTQTPRYLIKTRGQQVTLSCSPISGHRSVSWYQQTPGQGLQFLFEYFSETQRNKGNFPGRFSGRQFSNSRSEMNVSTLELGDSALYLCASSPGLAGGWDTQYFGPGTRLTVL.

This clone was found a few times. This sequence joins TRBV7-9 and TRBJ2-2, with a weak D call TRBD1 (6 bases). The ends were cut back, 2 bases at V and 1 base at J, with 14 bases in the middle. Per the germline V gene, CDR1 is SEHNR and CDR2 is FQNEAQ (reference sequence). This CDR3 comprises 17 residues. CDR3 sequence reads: CASSLSLRTENTGELFF. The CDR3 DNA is TGTGCCAGCAGCTTATCTCTGAGGACAGAGAACACCGGGGAGCTGTTTTTT.

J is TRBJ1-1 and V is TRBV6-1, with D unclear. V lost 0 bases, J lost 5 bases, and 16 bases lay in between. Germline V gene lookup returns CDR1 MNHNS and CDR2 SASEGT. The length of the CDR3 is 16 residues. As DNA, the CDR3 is TGTGCCAGCAGTGAAGCGCTTCGGACGGGAGGAACTGAAGCTTTCTTT. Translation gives CASSEALRTGGTEAFF.

This CDR3 reads CASSFYSGGEQYF. DNA of the CDR3: TGTGCCAGCAGCTTTTACAGCGGGGGCGAGCAGTACTTC. The gene calls are TRBV7-2 and TRBJ2-7; 8 bases line up with TRBD2. The CDR3 spans 13 residues. Germline CDR1 SGHTA, CDR2 FQGNSA. The junction had 4 bases not matched to a gene; V was cut back by 3 bases and J by 6 bases.

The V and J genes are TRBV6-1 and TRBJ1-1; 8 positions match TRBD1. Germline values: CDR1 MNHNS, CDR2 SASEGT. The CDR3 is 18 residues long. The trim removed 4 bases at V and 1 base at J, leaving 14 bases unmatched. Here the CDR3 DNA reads TGTGCCAGCAGTGTGCGGACAGGGAAGGGGTTCGAGAACACTGAAGCTTTCTTT. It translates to CASSVRTGKGFENTEAFF.

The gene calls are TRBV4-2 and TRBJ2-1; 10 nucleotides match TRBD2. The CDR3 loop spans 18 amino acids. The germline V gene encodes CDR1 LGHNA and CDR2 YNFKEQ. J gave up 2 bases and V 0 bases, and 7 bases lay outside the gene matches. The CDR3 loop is CASSQDEIAGGPYNEQFF. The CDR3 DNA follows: TGTGCCAGCAGCCAAGATGAGATAGCGGGAGGACCCTACAATGAGCAGTTCTTC.

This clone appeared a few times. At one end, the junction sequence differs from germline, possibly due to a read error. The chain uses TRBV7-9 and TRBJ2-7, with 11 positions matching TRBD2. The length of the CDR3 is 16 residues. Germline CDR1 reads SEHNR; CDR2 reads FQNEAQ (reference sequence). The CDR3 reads CSSSLQTSGNTYEQYF. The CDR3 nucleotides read TGTTCCAGCAGCTTGCAGACTAGCGGGAATACCTACGAGCAGTACTTC.

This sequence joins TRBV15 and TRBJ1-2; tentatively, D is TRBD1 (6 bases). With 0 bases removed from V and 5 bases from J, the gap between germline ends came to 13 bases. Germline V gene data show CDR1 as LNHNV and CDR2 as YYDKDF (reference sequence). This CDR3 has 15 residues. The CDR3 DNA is TGTGCCACCAGCAGAGATCGGGGGGCAGCATATGGCTACACCTTC. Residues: CATSRDRGAAYGYTF.

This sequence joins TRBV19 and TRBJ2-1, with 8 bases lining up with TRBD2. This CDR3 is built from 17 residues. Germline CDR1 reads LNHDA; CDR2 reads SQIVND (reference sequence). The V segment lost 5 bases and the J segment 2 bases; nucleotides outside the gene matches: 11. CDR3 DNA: TGTGCCAGTAGTCCCCAGTCTAGTAGCGGGGCCTACAATGAGCAGTTCTTC. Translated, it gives CASSPQSSSGAYNEQFF.

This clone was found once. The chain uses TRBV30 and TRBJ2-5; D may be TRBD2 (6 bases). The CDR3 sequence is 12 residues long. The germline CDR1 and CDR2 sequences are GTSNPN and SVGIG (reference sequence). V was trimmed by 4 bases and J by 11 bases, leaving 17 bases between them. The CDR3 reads CAWIGSPGEQYF. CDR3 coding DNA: TGTGCCTGGATCGGGTCTCCGGGGGAGCAGTACTTC.

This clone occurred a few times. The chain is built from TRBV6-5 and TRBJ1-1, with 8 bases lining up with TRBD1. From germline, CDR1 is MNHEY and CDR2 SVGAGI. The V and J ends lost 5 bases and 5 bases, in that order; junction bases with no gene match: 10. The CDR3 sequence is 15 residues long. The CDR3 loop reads CASSTFGQGNTEAFF. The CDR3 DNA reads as TGTGCCAGCAGTACCTTCGGACAGGGAAATACTGAAGCTTTCTTT.

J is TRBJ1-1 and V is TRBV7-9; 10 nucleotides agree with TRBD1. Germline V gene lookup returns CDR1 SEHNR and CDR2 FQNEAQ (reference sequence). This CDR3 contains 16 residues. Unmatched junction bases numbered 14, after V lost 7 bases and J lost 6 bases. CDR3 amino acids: CASTVDRGSWKPEAFF. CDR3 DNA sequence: TGTGCCAGCACCGTGGACAGGGGGTCTTGGAAACCTGAAGCTTTCTTT.

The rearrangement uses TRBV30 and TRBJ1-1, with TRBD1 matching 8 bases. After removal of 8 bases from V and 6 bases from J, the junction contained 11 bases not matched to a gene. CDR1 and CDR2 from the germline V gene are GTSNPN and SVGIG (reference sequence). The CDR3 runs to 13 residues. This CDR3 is CARRDRSIAEAFF. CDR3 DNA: TGTGCCCGTCGGGACAGGAGTATAGCTGAAGCTTTCTTT. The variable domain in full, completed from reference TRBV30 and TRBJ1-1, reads SQTIHQWPATLVQPVGSPLSLECTVEGTSNPNLYWYRQAAGRGLQLLFYSVGIGQISSEVPQNLSASRPQDRQFILSSKKLLLSDSGFYLCARRDRSIAEAFFGQGTRLTVV.

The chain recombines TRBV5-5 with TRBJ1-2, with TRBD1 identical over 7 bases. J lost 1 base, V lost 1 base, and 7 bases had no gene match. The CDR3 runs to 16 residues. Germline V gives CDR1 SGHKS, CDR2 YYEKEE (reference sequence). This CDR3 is CASSLTGAIINYGYTF. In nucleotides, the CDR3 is TGTGCCAGCAGCTTGACAGGGGCGATAATTAACTATGGCTACACCTTC.

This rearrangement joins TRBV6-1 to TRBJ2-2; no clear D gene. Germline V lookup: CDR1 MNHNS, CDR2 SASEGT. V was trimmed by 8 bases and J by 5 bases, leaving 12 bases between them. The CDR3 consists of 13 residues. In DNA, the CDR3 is TGTGCCAGCCTAAGCGACGCAACCGGGGAGCTGTTTTTT. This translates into CASLSDATGELFF.

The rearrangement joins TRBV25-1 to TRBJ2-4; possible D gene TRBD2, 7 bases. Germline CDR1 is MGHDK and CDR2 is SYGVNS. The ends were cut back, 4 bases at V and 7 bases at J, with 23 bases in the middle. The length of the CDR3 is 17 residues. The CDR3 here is CASSAGGNRVARNIQYF. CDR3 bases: TGTGCCAGCAGTGCGGGAGGAAACAGGGTGGCTAGGAACATTCAGTACTTC.

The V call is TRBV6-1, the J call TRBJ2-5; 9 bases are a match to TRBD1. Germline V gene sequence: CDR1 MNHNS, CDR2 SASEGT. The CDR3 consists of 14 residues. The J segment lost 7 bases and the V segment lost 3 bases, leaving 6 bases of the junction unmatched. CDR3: CASSEDRGARTQYF. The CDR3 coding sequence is TGTGCCAGCAGTGAGGACAGGGGAGCTAGGACCCAGTACTTC.

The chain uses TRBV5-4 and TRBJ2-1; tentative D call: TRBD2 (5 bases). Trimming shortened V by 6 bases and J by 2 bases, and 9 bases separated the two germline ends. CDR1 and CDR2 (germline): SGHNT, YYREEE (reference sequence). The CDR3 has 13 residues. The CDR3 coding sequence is TGTGCCAGCACCGGGGAAGCCTACAATGAGCAGTTCTTC. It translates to CASTGEAYNEQFF.

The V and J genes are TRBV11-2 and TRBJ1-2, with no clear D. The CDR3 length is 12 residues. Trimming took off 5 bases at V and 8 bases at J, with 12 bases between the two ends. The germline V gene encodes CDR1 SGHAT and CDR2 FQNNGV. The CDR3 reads CASSPQSRGYTF. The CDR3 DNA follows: TGTGCCAGCAGCCCCCAAAGCCGCGGCTACACCTTC.

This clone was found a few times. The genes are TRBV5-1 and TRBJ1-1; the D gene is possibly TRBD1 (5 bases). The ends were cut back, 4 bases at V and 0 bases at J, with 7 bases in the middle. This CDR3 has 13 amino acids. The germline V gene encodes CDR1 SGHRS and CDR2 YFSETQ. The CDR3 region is CASSRTLNTEAFF. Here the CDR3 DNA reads TGCGCCAGCAGCCGGACATTGAACACTGAAGCTTTCTTT. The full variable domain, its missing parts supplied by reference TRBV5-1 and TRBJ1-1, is KAGVTQTPRYLIKTRGQQVTLSCSPISGHRSVSWYQQTPGQGLQFLFEYFSETQRNKGNFPGRFSGRQFSNSRSEMNVSTLELGDSALYLCASSRTLNTEAFFGQGTRLTVV.

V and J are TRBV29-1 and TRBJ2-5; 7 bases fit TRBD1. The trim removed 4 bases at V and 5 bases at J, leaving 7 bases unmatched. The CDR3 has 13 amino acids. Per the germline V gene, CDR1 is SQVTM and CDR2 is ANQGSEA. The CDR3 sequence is CSVAEGAGETQYF. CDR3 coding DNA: TGCAGCGTTGCCGAGGGGGCTGGCGAGACCCAGTACTTC.

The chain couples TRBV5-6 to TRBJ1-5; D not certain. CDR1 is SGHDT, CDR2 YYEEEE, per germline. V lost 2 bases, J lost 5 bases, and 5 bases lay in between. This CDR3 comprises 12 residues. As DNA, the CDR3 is TGTGCCAGCAGCTTACCAGATCAGCCCCAGCATTTT. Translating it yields CASSLPDQPQHF.

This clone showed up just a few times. CDR3 region: CASSLNGQGNIRPQHF. The CDR3 nucleotides read TGTGCCAGCAGCTTAAATGGACAGGGGAATATCCGGCCCCAGCATTTT. The chain is built from TRBV7-2 and TRBJ1-5; TRBD1 aligns across 9 bases. The CDR3 has 16 amino acids. Germline CDR1 SGHTA, CDR2 FQGNSA. The junction had 11 bases not matched to a gene; V was cut back by 2 bases and J by 9 bases.

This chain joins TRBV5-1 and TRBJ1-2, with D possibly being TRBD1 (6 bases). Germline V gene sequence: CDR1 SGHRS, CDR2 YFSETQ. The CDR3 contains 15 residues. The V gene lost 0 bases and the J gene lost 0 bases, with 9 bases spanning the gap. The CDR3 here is CASSLDRVANYGYTF. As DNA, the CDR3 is TGCGCCAGCAGCTTGGACAGGGTAGCTAACTATGGCTACACCTTC.

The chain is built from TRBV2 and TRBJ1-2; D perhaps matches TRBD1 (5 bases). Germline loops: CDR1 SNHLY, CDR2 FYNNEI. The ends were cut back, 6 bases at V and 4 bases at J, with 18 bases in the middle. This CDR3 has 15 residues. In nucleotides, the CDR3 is TGTGCCAGCAGCAGTCAGGGAATATTAGGCTATGGCTACACCTTC. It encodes CASSSQGILGYGYTF.

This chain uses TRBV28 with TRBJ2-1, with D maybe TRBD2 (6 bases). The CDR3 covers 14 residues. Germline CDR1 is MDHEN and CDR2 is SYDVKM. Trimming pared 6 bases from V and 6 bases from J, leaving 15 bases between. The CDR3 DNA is TGTGCCAGCAGCTCCCTTATGGGGGGCAATGAGCAGTTCTTC. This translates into CASSSLMGGNEQFF.

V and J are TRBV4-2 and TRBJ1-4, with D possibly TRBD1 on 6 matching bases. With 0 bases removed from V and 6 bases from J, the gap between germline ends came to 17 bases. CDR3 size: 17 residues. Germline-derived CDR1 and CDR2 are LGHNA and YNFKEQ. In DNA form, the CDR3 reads TGTGCCAGCAGCCAAGAAGGTAGCGGGACAACCGATGAAAAACTGTTTTTT. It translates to CASSQEGSGTTDEKLFF.

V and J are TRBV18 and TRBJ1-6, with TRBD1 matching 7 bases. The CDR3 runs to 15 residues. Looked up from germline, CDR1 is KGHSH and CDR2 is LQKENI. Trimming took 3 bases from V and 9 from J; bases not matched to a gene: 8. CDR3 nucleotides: TGTGCCAGCTCACCGGAGGGGGCCGTCGGTTCACCCCTCCACTTT. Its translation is CASSPEGAVGSPLHF.

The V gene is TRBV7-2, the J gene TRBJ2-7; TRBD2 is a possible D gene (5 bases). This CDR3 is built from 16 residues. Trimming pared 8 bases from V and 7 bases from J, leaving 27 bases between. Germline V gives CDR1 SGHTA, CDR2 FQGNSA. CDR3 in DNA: TGTGCCAGCGCGTCAGGAGGCGTCTTTTGGTTTGGGGAGCAGTACTTC. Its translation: CASASGGVFWFGEQYF.

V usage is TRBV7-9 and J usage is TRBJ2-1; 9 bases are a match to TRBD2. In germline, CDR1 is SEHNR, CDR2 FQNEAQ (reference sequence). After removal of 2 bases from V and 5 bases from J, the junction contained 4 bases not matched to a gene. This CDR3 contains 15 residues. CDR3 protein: CASSLMAGGNNEQFF. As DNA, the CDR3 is TGTGCCAGCAGCTTAATGGCGGGAGGGAACAATGAGCAGTTCTTC. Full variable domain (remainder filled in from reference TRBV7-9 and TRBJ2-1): DTGVSQNPRHKITKRGQNVTFRCDPISEHNRLYWYRQTLGQGPEFLTYFQNEAQLEKSRLLSDRFSAERPKGSFSTLEIQRTEQGDSAMYLCASSLMAGGNNEQFFGPGTRLTVL.

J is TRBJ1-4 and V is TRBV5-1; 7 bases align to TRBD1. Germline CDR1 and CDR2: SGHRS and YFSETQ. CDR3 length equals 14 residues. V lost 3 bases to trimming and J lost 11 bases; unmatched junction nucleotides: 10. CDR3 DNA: TGCGCCAGCAGCTACGACTTACAGGGACAGAAACTGTTTTTT. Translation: CASSYDLQGQKLFF.

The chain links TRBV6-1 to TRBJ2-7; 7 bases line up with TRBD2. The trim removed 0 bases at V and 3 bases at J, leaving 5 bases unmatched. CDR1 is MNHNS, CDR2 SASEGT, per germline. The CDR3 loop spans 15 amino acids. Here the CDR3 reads CASSEAGAGVYEQYF. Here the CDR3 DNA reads TGTGCCAGCAGTGAAGCAGGGGCGGGAGTCTACGAGCAGTACTTC.